These 25 T cell receptor beta chains came from one sample sequenced in a study of T cell clusters in autoimmune cytopenias. TRB amplification used 200 to 250 ng of peripheral blood genomic DNA. TRB was amplified by touch-down multiplex PCR, primer pools A and B combined. TCRdb reanalyzed the multiplex PCR reads and collapses them to one entry per CDR3 protein, without DNA. There are fewer than 8,500 distinct CDR3 sequences in the sample, with around 4.5% held by the top ten. The sequenced sample was peripheral blood. The receptors here all came from a human donor with an autoimmune cytopenia or autoimmune hepatitis (not recorded which).

This clonotype registers medium-sized by frequency. The J gene is TRBJ1-5, the V gene TRBV7-9; there is no DNA to check the TCRdb D call of TRBD1. Germline assignment: CDR1 SEHNR and CDR2 FQNEAQ (reference sequence). CDR3 size: 15 residues. Here the CDR3 reads CASSQGGGKDQPQHF.

CDR3 in amino acids: CASSLAGPMGDEQFF. This rearrangement joins TRBV12-3 or TRBV12-4 to TRBJ2-1; the TCRdb call, TRBD2, lacks DNA for checking. The CDR3 runs 15 residues.

The gene calls are TRBV20-1 and TRBJ1-1. Germline CDR1 and CDR2: DFQATT and SNEGSKA (reference sequence). The CDR3 sequence is 12 residues long. This CDR3 is CSAREASIEAFF.

The V gene is TRBV5-1, the J gene TRBJ1-1. This CDR3 spans 12 amino acids. CDR1 is SGHRS and CDR2 is YFSETQ in the germline V gene. The CDR3 is CASSLVGPEAFF.

The chain links TRBV6-2 or TRBV6-3 to TRBJ2-3; there is no DNA to check the TCRdb D call of TRBD2. Germline lookup yields CDR1 MNHEY and CDR2 SVGEGT. This CDR3 is 14 amino acids long. This CDR3 is CASRTDWKRSTQYF.

This chain joins TRBV4-3 and TRBJ2-3; TCRdb reports TRBD1, a call that lacks DNA to check it against. Germline V CDR1 and CDR2: LGHNA, YSLEER. This CDR3 is 14 amino acids long. The CDR3 region is CASSPGQGGDTQYF.

According to its frequency, this clonotype is medium-sized. The V and J genes are TRBV24-1 and TRBJ2-6; the TCRdb call, TRBD1, lacks DNA for checking. This CDR3 has 16 residues. In germline, CDR1 is KGHDR, CDR2 SFDVKD. The CDR3 protein is CATSDSTGSGANVLTF.

V and J are TRBV5-4 and TRBJ2-3; lacking DNA, the TRBD2 call made by TCRdb goes unchecked. CDR1 and CDR2 (germline): SGHNT, YYREEE (reference sequence). This CDR3 comprises 20 residues. Here the CDR3 reads CASSTLLTGTSGGSTDTQYF.

The chain is built from TRBV6-5 and TRBJ1-5; lacking DNA, the TRBD1 call made by TCRdb goes unchecked. The germline gives CDR1 MNHEY, CDR2 SVGAGI. This CDR3 spans 14 amino acids. CDR3 protein: CASRTGVSSQPQHF.

The rearrangement uses TRBV20-1 and TRBJ2-2; the TRBD1 assignment by TCRdb is unverifiable without DNA. The CDR3 contains 14 residues. CDR1 and CDR2 from the germline V gene are DFQATT and SNEGSKA (reference sequence). This CDR3 reads CSASTGGAPGELFF.

This sequence joins TRBV20-1 and TRBJ1-5; lacking DNA, the TRBD1 call made by TCRdb goes unchecked. CDR1 is DFQATT and CDR2 is SNEGSKA in the germline V gene (reference sequence). CDR3 size: 12 residues. The CDR3 loop reads CSAWDSNQPQHF.

The V and J genes are TRBV6-2 or TRBV6-3 and TRBJ2-1; TCRdb's assignment of TRBD1 cannot be checked, as there is no DNA. Germline V lookup: CDR1 MNHEY, CDR2 SVGEGT. The CDR3 runs to 11 residues. The CDR3: CASSRGNEQFF.

By frequency, this clonotype is medium-sized. V gene TRBV6-2 or TRBV6-3 combines with J gene TRBJ2-7; TCRdb returns TRBD1, unconfirmable since there is no DNA. CDR1 and CDR2 from the germline V gene are MNHEY and SVGEGT. There are 14 residues in the CDR3. CDR3 residues: CASSPALRGYEQYF.

The chain recombines TRBV5-1 with TRBJ2-6; the D gene TCRdb calls, TRBD2, cannot be checked with no DNA. Germline CDR1 SGHRS, CDR2 YFSETQ. The CDR3 length is 22 residues. Here the CDR3 reads CASSLGPPGTAPPSSGANVLTF.

The chain recombines TRBV7-2 with TRBJ2-1; TCRdb selects TRBD2, and the lack of DNA leaves this call unchecked. Germline V lookup: CDR1 SGHTA, CDR2 FQGNSA. This CDR3 has 15 residues. The CDR3 protein is CASPPAAGGHHEQFF.

The chain links TRBV12-3 or TRBV12-4 to TRBJ2-4; TCRdb outputs TRBD1, but without DNA this stays unchecked. The CDR3 extends over 16 amino acids. CDR3 amino acids: CASSPRTGSTKNIQYF.

This clonotype is medium-sized by frequency. The chain combines TRBV20-1 with TRBJ1-6; TCRdb reports TRBD1, a call that lacks DNA to check it against. This CDR3 comprises 15 residues. The V gene's germline CDR1 is DFQATT and CDR2 SNEGSKA (reference sequence). This CDR3 reads CSANPRTGESSPLHF.

Here the CDR3 reads CASSLGGPRGYEQFF. This chain connects TRBV13 to TRBJ2-1; TCRdb gives TRBD2 as the D gene, but with no DNA this cannot be confirmed. This CDR3 comprises 15 residues. Per the germline V gene, CDR1 is PRHDT and CDR2 is FYEKMQ (reference sequence).

The rearrangement links TRBV20-1 to TRBJ2-7; there is no DNA to check the TCRdb D call of TRBD1. Germline loops: CDR1 DFQATT, CDR2 SNEGSKA (reference sequence). This CDR3 is 15 amino acids long. The CDR3 sequence: CSAPVGQRREYEQYF.

J is TRBJ2-1 and V is TRBV28; the D call from TCRdb, TRBD1, cannot be confirmed without DNA. Germline assignment: CDR1 MDHEN and CDR2 SYDVKM. The CDR3 is 14 amino acids. CDR3 sequence reads: CASSRQGSHNEQFF.

The rearrangement uses TRBV28 and TRBJ1-5; TCRdb's assignment of TRBD1 cannot be checked, as there is no DNA. The length of the CDR3 is 14 residues. Germline CDR1 and CDR2: MDHEN and SYDVKM. The CDR3 loop is CASRVSPPVKTQHF. The full variable domain, its missing parts supplied by reference TRBV28 and TRBJ1-5, is DVKVTQSSRYLVKRTGEKVFLECVQDMDHENMFWYRQDPGLGLRLIYFSYDVKMKEKGDIPEGYSVSREKKERFSLILESASTNQTSMYLCASRVSPPVKTQHFGDGTRLSIL.

This clonotype ranks as medium-sized (0.01 to 0.1%) in terms of frequency. The V call is TRBV20-1, the J call TRBJ1-2; TCRdb designates TRBD1, a call that cannot be tested without DNA. The CDR3 has 13 residues. Germline V gene sequence: CDR1 DFQATT, CDR2 SNEGSKA (reference sequence). This CDR3 is CSANTGGAAGYTF.

This clonotype is labeled medium-sized based on frequency. J is TRBJ2-7 and V is TRBV29-1. The CDR3 spans 11 residues. Germline values: CDR1 SQVTM, CDR2 ANQGSEA. This CDR3 reads CSVEASYEQYF.

This clonotype is called medium-sized based on its frequency. The rearrangement links TRBV19 to TRBJ1-1; TCRdb proposes TRBD1, but this gene call is untestable without DNA. CDR1 is LNHDA, CDR2 SQIVND, per germline (reference sequence). The CDR3 extends over 14 amino acids. The CDR3 protein is CASIGGLGNTEAFF.

V is TRBV5-1 and J is TRBJ1-3. Germline assignment: CDR1 SGHRS and CDR2 YFSETQ. This CDR3 comprises 16 residues. The CDR3 protein is CASSLNPGYSGNTIYF.